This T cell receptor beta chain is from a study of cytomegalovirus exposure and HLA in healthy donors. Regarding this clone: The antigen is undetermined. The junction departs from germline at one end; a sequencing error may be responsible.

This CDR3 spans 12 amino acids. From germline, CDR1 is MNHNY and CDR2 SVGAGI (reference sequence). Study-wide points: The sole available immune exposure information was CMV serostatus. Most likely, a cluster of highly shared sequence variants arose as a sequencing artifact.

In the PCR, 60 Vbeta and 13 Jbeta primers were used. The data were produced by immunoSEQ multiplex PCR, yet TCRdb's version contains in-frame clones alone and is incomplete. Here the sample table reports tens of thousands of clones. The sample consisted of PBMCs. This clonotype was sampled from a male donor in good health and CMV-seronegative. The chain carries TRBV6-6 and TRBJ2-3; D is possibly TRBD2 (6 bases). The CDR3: CASRLEGDKQYF. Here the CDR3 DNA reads TGTGCCAGCAGATTGGAGGGAGATAAGCAGTATTTT.